The rows below give T cell receptor beta chains drawn from one sample of a study of CD8 T cells in ankylosing spondylitis. In TCRdb, the 5' RACE reads were re-called with MiXCR into one record per CDR3 protein. The sample has around 890,000 distinct CDR3 sequences, around 11% seen once. Sequenced input: blood, either unsorted or a sorted T cell fraction (not recorded which). Receptors originate from a male donor with ankylosing spondylitis. Both conserved end residues are part of each CDR3. Fields, in order: V gene, CDR3 protein.

>TRBV4-2
CASSQDPRTGVLASGANVLTF
>TRBV25-1
CASSEIGQSKNIQYF
>TRBV9
CASSAGTSGFQETQYF
>TRBV4-3
CASSQEASRYNEQFF
>TRBV7-9
CASSRTSGGTGELFF
>TRBV7-8
CASSSPFNYEQYF
>TRBV7-6
CASSFDRPYPYEQYF
>TRBV4-2
CASSQDRWQGDGYTF
>TRBV6-1
CASSALGGSGSEQYF
>TRBV20-1
CSAAPTGYAEAFF
>TRBV2
CASSLDSPLGAQHF
>TRBV29-1
CSVGRGGGPAYEQYF
>TRBV12-3/TRBV12-4
CASRFMNTEAFF
>TRBV6-5
CASSYGGDWISYNEQFF
>TRBV5-1
CASRPGTGLDQPQHF
>TRBV10-3
CAISRQGQNTEAFF
>TRBV20-1
CSASGTGGGNYGYTF
>TRBV7-2
CASSFYGMTNEKLFF
>TRBV10-3
CAIGTGADEQYF
>TRBV7-2
CASSFGGLAGFEQFF
>TRBV6-1
CASSPSGSSADTQYF
>TRBV20-1
CSAREGGDYEQYF
>TRBV28
CASSLMGPEKRRYF
>TRBV4-3
CASSQGRIYTDTQYF
>TRBV5-6
CASSFGRTNTGELFF
>TRBV5-1
CASSLVGQRNTGELFF
>TRBV10-3
CAISESTGTEGYTF
>TRBV11-2
CASSLVGGRYGYTF
>TRBV6-5
CASSYETGSNSPLHF
>TRBV20-1
CSASRNHETQYF
>TRBV6-5
CASSYSVTVAYEQYF
>TRBV5-1
CASSSQGAGNEQYF
>TRBV7-6
CASSSPGGQGSGQPQHF
>TRBV4-3
CASSQGASYSTEAFF
>TRBV4-1
CASSQVGGSAYDLVTQYF
>TRBV29-1
CSVEGGSTDTQYF
>TRBV20-1
CSARDPPRGNEQFF